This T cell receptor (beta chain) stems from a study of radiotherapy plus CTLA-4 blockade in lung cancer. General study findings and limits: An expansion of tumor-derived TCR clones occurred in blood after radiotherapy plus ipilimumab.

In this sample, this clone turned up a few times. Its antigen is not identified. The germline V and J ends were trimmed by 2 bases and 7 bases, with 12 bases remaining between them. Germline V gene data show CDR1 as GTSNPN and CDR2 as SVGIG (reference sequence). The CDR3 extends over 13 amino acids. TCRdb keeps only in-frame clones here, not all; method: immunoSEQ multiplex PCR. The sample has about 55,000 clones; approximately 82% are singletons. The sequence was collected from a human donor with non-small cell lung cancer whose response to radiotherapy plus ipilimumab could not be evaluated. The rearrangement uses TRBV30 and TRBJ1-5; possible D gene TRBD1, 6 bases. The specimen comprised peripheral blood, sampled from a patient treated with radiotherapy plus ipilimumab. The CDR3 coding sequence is TGTGCCTGGAGTCACAGGGTCTCCCAGCCCCAGCATTTT. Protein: CAWSHRVSQPQHF.